The 30 T cell receptor beta chains below come from one sample, sequenced in a study of vaccination effects on CD4 cells after COVID-19. Assay: immunoSEQ multiplex PCR; the TCRdb copy retains only in-frame clones and omits some. The sample consists of roughly 36,000 clones, under 85% of them appearing once. Researchers isolated CD4+ T cells once approximately eleven days of culture had elapsed. Their specific antigens are unknown. Here the sequenced sample was CD4+ T cells from PBMCs cultured without peptide, taken before COVID-19 vaccination. The receptors come from a human donor who received a COVID-19 vaccine.

The chain carries TRBV28 and TRBJ1-2, with a possible D match to TRBD1 (6 bases). Trimming shortened V by 8 bases and J by 3 bases, and 25 bases separated the two germline ends. Germline V lookup: CDR1 MDHEN, CDR2 SYDVKM. The CDR3 has 17 amino acids. This chain's CDR3 is CASLLSRGQPRHYGYTF. The CDR3 DNA reads TGTGCCAGCCTCCTATCACGGGGGCAACCAAGGCACTATGGCTACACCTTC.

The chain carries TRBV5-1 and TRBJ2-3; the D gene is possibly TRBD1 (5 bases). Trimming took off 0 bases at V and 1 base at J, with 12 bases between the two ends. Germline V gives CDR1 SGHRS, CDR2 YFSETQ. This CDR3 comprises 16 residues. The chain's CDR3 is CASSLVQGVGTDTQYF. Here the CDR3 DNA reads TGCGCCAGCAGCTTGGTCCAGGGTGTTGGCACAGATACGCAGTATTTT.

This clone was detected once. The genes are TRBV5-1 and TRBJ1-1; 7 nucleotides align to TRBD1. Germline V gene lookup returns CDR1 SGHRS and CDR2 YFSETQ. CDR3 length: 14 residues. With V trimmed by 4 bases and J by 5 bases, 8 bases remained unmatched. This CDR3 reads CASSPRQGVTEAFF. CDR3 sequence (DNA): TGCGCCAGCAGCCCTAGACAGGGTGTAACTGAAGCTTTCTTT. The variable domain in full, with the rest retrieved from reference TRBV5-1 and TRBJ1-1, is KAGVTQTPRYLIKTRGQQVTLSCSPISGHRSVSWYQQTPGQGLQFLFEYFSETQRNKGNFPGRFSGRQFSNSRSEMNVSTLELGDSALYLCASSPRQGVTEAFFGQGTRLTVV.

V usage is TRBV12-3 or TRBV12-4 and J usage is TRBJ2-7; 7 bases are shared with TRBD2. V was pared by 5 bases and J by 9 bases, with 7 bases of the junction left unmatched. This CDR3 has 12 amino acids. CDR3 in DNA: TGTGCCAGCAGTAGGGACTACCTAGGGCAGTACTTC. Translated: CASSRDYLGQYF.

The chain carries TRBV4-3 and TRBJ2-1; perhaps TRBD2 as D (6 bases). V shed 0 bases and J shed 4 bases, with 25 bases lying between them. The germline CDR1 and CDR2 sequences are LGHNA and YSLEER. The CDR3 contains 20 residues. The CDR3 sequence: CASSQDRGILPQFIYNEQFF. CDR3 sequence (DNA): TGCGCCAGCAGCCAAGATCGGGGGATACTCCCACAATTTATTTACAATGAGCAGTTCTTC.

The DNA of the CDR3 is TGCAGTGCTAGTAGGACGGCCCGGGGCGAGCAGTACTTC. This gives the protein CSASRTARGEQYF. The rearrangement joins TRBV20-1 to TRBJ2-7; possibly TRBD2 for D (5 bases). Germline assignment: CDR1 DFQATT and CDR2 SNEGSKA (reference sequence). V was cut by 3 bases and J by 6 bases, with 15 bases left in between. CDR3 length: 13 residues.

The chain uses TRBV24-1 and TRBJ1-6; D is ambiguous. The germline CDR1 and CDR2 sequences are KGHDR and SFDVKD. V shed 9 bases and J shed 5 bases, with 19 bases lying between them. The CDR3 extends over 16 amino acids. CDR3 sequence: CATSPAHRSNNSPLHF. The CDR3 DNA follows: TGTGCCACCTCGCCCGCGCATCGGTCGAATAATTCACCCCTCCACTTT.

The gene calls are TRBV15 and TRBJ1-6; the D gene is possibly TRBD1 (5 bases). V shed 3 bases and J shed 0 bases, with 12 bases lying between them. CDR1 is LNHNV, CDR2 YYDKDF, per germline (reference sequence). This CDR3 comprises 17 residues. CDR3 amino acids: CATSRGGSVSYNSPLHF. CDR3 coding DNA: TGTGCCACCAGCAGGGGGGGGTCCGTCTCCTATAATTCACCCCTCCACTTT.

V and J are TRBV3-1 (or the pseudogene TRBV3-2) and TRBJ2-5; D could derive from TRBD1 or TRBD2 (5 bases each). V was shortened by 4 bases and J by 4 bases, with 16 bases between the two germline ends. The CDR3 is 15 residues long. Germline loops: CDR1 LGHDT, CDR2 YNNKEL (reference sequence). DNA for the CDR3: TGTGCCAGCAGCCCAGGGTCGGGGAAGGGAGAGACCCAGTACTTC. Residues: CASSPGSGKGETQYF.

The gene calls are TRBV5-4 and TRBJ1-1, with 7 bases identical to TRBD1. The CDR3 extends over 17 amino acids. Germline CDR1 SGHNT, CDR2 YYREEE (reference sequence). J lost 5 bases, V lost 4 bases, and 17 bases had no gene match. The CDR3, as DNA: TGTGCCAGCAGCCCCCCCTGGGACAGATGGGGGGAAACTGAAGCTTTCTTT. This codes for CASSPPWDRWGETEAFF.

The chain is built from TRBV21-1 and TRBJ1-3; the DNA was not compared with TRBD1, the D call given in the table. TRBV21-1 is a documented pseudogene. There are 16 residues in the CDR3. The CDR3 reads CASSKVTGQSGNTIYF. The CDR3 DNA sequence: TGTGCCAGCAGCAAAGTCACAGGGCAATCTGGAAACACCATATATTTT.

J is TRBJ2-3 and V is TRBV9, with 9 bases matching TRBD2. The CDR3 extends over 17 amino acids. V trimming: 2 bases; J trimming: 0 bases; junction bases outside the gene matches: 7. Per the germline V gene, CDR1 is SGDLS and CDR2 is YYNGEE. The CDR3 coding sequence is TGTGCCAGCAGCGTCCAAGGTACTAGCGGGAGCACAGATACGCAGTATTTT. Protein product: CASSVQGTSGSTDTQYF.

The rearrangement links TRBV5-4 to TRBJ1-1; TRBD1 might be the D (5 bases). The CDR3 extends over 17 amino acids. Germline CDR1 SGHNT, CDR2 YYREEE (reference sequence). V was shortened by 0 bases and J by 1 base, with 16 bases between the two germline ends. The DNA for the CDR3 is TGTGCCAGCAGCTTGGATGAAGTGGGACGTACGAACACTGAAGCTTTCTTT. It yields the protein CASSLDEVGRTNTEAFF. Together with reference TRBV5-4 and TRBJ1-1, the CDR3 gives the full variable domain: ETGVTQSPTHLIKTRGQQVTLRCSSQSGHNTVSWYQQALGQGPQFIFQYYREEENGRGNFPPRFSGLQFPNYSSELNVNALELDDSALYLCASSLDEVGRTNTEAFFGQGTRLTVV.

The chain employs TRBV7-9 and TRBJ2-7; the D is unclear. Looked up from germline, CDR1 is SEHNR and CDR2 is FQNEAQ (reference sequence). The ends were cut back, 6 bases at V and 3 bases at J, with 15 bases in the middle. The CDR3 totals 14 residues. This CDR3 reads CASSADTDVYEQYF. The CDR3 coding sequence is TGTGCCAGCAGTGCCGACACGGACGTCTACGAGCAGTACTTC.

This clone was seen more than once but under ten times. The V gene is TRBV5-1, the J gene TRBJ2-5, with 9 positions matching TRBD2. CDR1 and CDR2 (germline): SGHRS, YFSETQ. This CDR3 spans 14 amino acids. V lost 2 bases, J lost 3 bases, and 2 bases stayed unmatched. CDR3 sequence (DNA): TGCGCCAGCAGCTTACGGACTAGCGAAGAGACCCAGTACTTC. This gives the protein CASSLRTSEETQYF. The variable domain in full, with the rest retrieved from reference TRBV5-1 and TRBJ2-5, is KAGVTQTPRYLIKTRGQQVTLSCSPISGHRSVSWYQQTPGQGLQFLFEYFSETQRNKGNFPGRFSGRQFSNSRSEMNVSTLELGDSALYLCASSLRTSEETQYFGPGTRLLVL.

This chain joins TRBV6-6 and TRBJ1-5; no firm D call. The CDR3 contains 15 residues. Germline CDR1 MNHNY, CDR2 SVGAGI (reference sequence). V shed 0 bases and J shed 6 bases, with 12 bases lying between them. CDR3 protein: CASSYSIGGRQPQHF. CDR3 coding DNA: TGTGCCAGCAGTTACTCAATAGGCGGGCGTCAGCCCCAGCATTTT.

The V gene is TRBV14, the J gene TRBJ1-1; a weak D match, TRBD1 (5 bases). Trimming stripped 4 bases from V and 10 bases from J, with 28 bases between. CDR1 is SGHDN and CDR2 is FVKESK in the germline V gene. The CDR3 covers 17 residues. CDR3 protein: CASSPMGGAGPAERAFF. The DNA for the CDR3 is TGTGCCAGCAGCCCCATGGGGGGAGCCGGACCGGCTGAAAGAGCTTTCTTT.

The rearrangement joins TRBV18 to TRBJ2-1; D remains ambiguous. V gave up 3 bases and J gave up 2 bases, with 11 bases separating them. The germline gives CDR1 KGHSH, CDR2 LQKENI. The CDR3 contains 15 residues. CDR3: CASSPAVGPYNEQFF. DNA for the CDR3: TGTGCCAGCTCACCGGCTGTCGGGCCCTACAATGAGCAGTTCTTC.

This clone was picked up a small number of times. The rearrangement joins TRBV29-1 to TRBJ2-1, with D possibly called TRBD1 or TRBD2 (5 bases each). V lost 4 bases to trimming and J lost 0 bases, with 13 bases between them. Germline V gene lookup returns CDR1 SQVTM and CDR2 ANQGSEA. CDR3 length: 15 amino acids. CDR3 nucleotide sequence: TGCAGCGTTGGAGGGACCCACAGCTCCTACAATGAGCAGTTCTTC. Translated: CSVGGTHSSYNEQFF.

The V call is TRBV5-4, the J call TRBJ1-5, with a possible D match to TRBD1 (6 bases). CDR1 and CDR2 from the germline V gene are SGHNT and YYREEE (reference sequence). V was trimmed by 3 bases and J by 0 bases, leaving 16 bases between them. The CDR3 covers 17 residues. The CDR3 region is CASSSQPQGDSNQPQHF. The CDR3 region has the DNA TGTGCCAGCAGCTCGCAACCACAGGGTGATAGCAATCAGCCCCAGCATTTT.

This sequence joins TRBV2 and TRBJ1-3; the D is unclear. CDR3 length: 16 residues. CDR1 SNHLY and CDR2 FYNNEI come from the germline V gene. The germline V and J ends were trimmed by 1 base and 0 bases, with 10 bases remaining between them. The CDR3 DNA reads as TGTGCCAGCAGTGAAGGGCAGCTAGCCTCTGGAAACACCATATATTTT. Translation gives CASSEGQLASGNTIYF. Together with reference TRBV2 and TRBJ1-3, the CDR3 gives the full variable domain: EPEVTQTPSHQVTQMGQEVILRCVPISNHLYFYWYRQILGQKVEFLVSFYNNEISEKSEIFDDQFSVERPDGSNFTLKIRSTKLEDSAMYFCASSEGQLASGNTIYFGEGSWLTVV.

The V call is TRBV4-2, the J call TRBJ1-1; tentative D call: TRBD1 (5 bases). CDR1 and CDR2 (germline): LGHNA, YNFKEQ. The CDR3 is 17 amino acids. V shed 0 bases and J shed 0 bases, with 14 bases lying between them. CDR3 amino acids: CASSQDGGWGMNTEAFF. CDR3 coding DNA: TGTGCCAGCAGCCAAGATGGAGGGTGGGGGATGAACACTGAAGCTTTCTTT.

About this clone: One junction end does not reproduce the germline sequence, and a read error may be involved. The genes are TRBV20-1 and TRBJ1-6, with D unclear. There are 10 residues in the CDR3. Per the germline V gene, CDR1 is DFQATT and CDR2 is SNEGSKA (reference sequence). The CDR3 protein is CSAATGPPRF. The CDR3 DNA reads TGCAGTGCTGCGACCGGGCCTCCCCGGTTT.

The gene calls are TRBV29-1 and TRBJ2-2, with 10 nucleotides matching TRBD1. V lost 7 bases and J lost 0; bases outside the gene matches: 2. The CDR3 consists of 14 residues. Germline loops: CDR1 SQVTM, CDR2 ANQGSEA. The CDR3 spells CSADRGPNTGELFF. In DNA form, the CDR3 reads TGCAGCGCTGACAGGGGGCCGAACACCGGGGAGCTGTTTTTT.

The chain carries TRBV2 and TRBJ1-5; D unresolved. With 7 bases removed from V and 3 bases from J, the gap between germline ends came to 16 bases. CDR1 and CDR2 (germline): SNHLY, FYNNEI. The CDR3 contains 15 residues. CDR3 protein: CASTEGMGNNQPQHF. The CDR3 DNA follows: TGTGCCAGCACCGAGGGTATGGGGAACAATCAGCCCCAGCATTTT.

This chain uses TRBV27 with TRBJ2-5; TRBD2 matches 9 bases. V trimming: 5 bases; J trimming: 2 bases; junction bases outside the gene matches: 12. The CDR3 extends over 17 amino acids. From germline, CDR1 is MNHEY and CDR2 SMNVEV (reference sequence). For the CDR3, the DNA is TGTGCCAGCAGTATTAGATCAGCGGGAGGACAACAAGAGACCCAGTACTTC. Translation gives CASSIRSAGGQQETQYF.

This chain joins TRBV3-1 (or the pseudogene TRBV3-2) and TRBJ2-3; 11 bases line up with TRBD2. The germline gives CDR1 LGHDT, CDR2 YNNKEL (reference sequence). The CDR3 has 16 amino acids. Unmatched junction bases numbered 5, after V lost 3 bases and J lost 3 bases. The CDR3: CASSQALAGVTDTQYF. The CDR3 region has the DNA TGTGCCAGCAGCCAGGCACTAGCGGGGGTAACAGATACGCAGTATTTT.

The rearrangement uses TRBV7-8 and TRBJ2-1, with a weak D call TRBD1 (5 bases). Germline CDR1 reads SGHVS; CDR2 reads FQNEAQ. CDR3 length: 16 amino acids. V was cut by 4 bases and J by 2 bases, with 15 bases left in between. The CDR3 sequence is CASSSPWGGAYNEQFF. The CDR3 nucleotides read TGTGCCAGCAGCTCCCCGTGGGGCGGAGCCTACAATGAGCAGTTCTTC.

This clone was recorded a few times. V and J are TRBV3-1 (or the pseudogene TRBV3-2) and TRBJ2-2; 10 nucleotides line up with TRBD1. The CDR3 has 15 amino acids. Germline V gene sequence: CDR1 LGHDT, CDR2 YNNKEL (reference sequence). Unmatched junction bases numbered 4, after V lost 5 bases and J lost 4 bases. CDR3 nucleotide sequence: TGTGCCAGCAGCTCCCGGACAGGGGGCACCGGGGAGCTGTTTTTT. Protein product: CASSSRTGGTGELFF.

The rearrangement links TRBV21-1 to TRBJ2-3; the table names TRBD1, a call not compared with the DNA. TRBV21-1 is marked as a pseudogene. The CDR3 is 18 residues long. DNA of the CDR3: TGTGCCAGCAGCATACCGGGACAGGGGGTAGTTTGCACAGATACGCAGTATTTT. Translating gives CASSIPGQGVVCTDTQYF.